The entry below describes one T cell receptor (beta chain). The target antigen is unknown. This entry belongs to a study of T cell responses to AZD1222 COVID-19 vaccine. For the study at large: Second-dose recipients at about 4 or about 12 weeks were treated as one pooled group.

From germline, CDR1 is KGHSH and CDR2 LQKENI. CDR3 length: 11 residues. V was trimmed by 6 bases and J by 8 bases, leaving 8 bases between them. Whole-study results and caveats: Mostly white British, mostly female donors; authors suggested clonal diversity may be underestimated. Spike was spanned by vaccine-associated CD4 TCRs, with dominance at 160-218 and 743-854. Without day 14 samples, only post-peak T cell repertoires were studied.

Method: immunoSEQ multiplex PCR; TCRdb's copy keeps in-frame clones and lacks some. Among under 150,000 clones, about 90% were seen once, and the ten largest hold 1.1%. The V and J genes are TRBV18 and TRBJ2-1; D uncertain. The source was peripheral blood, collected on day 0 of AZD1222 vaccination. The TCR comes from an adult in good health. The CDR3 sequence is CASSRVDEQFF. The CDR3 DNA reads as TGTGCCAGCTCTAGAGTTGATGAGCAGTTCTTC.